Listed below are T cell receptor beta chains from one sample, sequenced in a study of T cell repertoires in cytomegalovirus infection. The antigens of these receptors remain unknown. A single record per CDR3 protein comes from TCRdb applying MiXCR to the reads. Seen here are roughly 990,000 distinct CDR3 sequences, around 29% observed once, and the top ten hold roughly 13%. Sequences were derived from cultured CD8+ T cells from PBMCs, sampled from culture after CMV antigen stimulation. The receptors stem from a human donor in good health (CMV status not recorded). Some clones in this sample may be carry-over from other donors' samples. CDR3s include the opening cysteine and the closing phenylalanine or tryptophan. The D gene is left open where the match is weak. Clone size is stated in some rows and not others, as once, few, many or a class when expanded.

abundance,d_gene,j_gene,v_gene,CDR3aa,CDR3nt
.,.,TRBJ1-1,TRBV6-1,CASGVMNTEAFF,TGTGCCAGCGGCGTAATGAACACTGAAGCTTTCTTT
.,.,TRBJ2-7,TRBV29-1,CSVEVPEGDSYEQYF,TGCAGCGTTGAAGTCCCCGAGGGGGACTCCTACGAGCAGTACTTC
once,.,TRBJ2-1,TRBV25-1,CASSDTKQDNEQFF,TGTGCCAGCAGTGATACCAAACAGGACAATGAGCAGTTCTTC
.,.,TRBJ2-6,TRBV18,CASSPMAGDLPGANVLTF,TGTGCCAGCTCACCAATGGCAGGGGATCTACCTGGGGCCAACGTCCTGACTTTC
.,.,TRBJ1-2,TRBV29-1,CSVVMAQAHGYTF,TGCAGCGTTGTAATGGCTCAGGCCCATGGCTACACCTTC
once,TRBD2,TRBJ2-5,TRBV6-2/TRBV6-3,CASRRLTSGQETQYF,TGTGCCAGCAGGAGGTTGACTAGCGGCCAAGAGACCCAGTACTTC
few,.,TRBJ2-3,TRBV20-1,CSASTGDGADTQYF,TGCAGTGCTTCTACCGGGGATGGAGCAGATACGCAGTATTTT
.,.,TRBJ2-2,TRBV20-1,CSANKGTTGELFF,TGCAGTGCTAACAAAGGGACCACCGGGGAGCTGTTTTTT
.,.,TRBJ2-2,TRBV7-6,CASNLPGIQGRNTGELFF,TGTGCCAGCAACTTGCCTGGGATTCAGGGGAGGAACACCGGGGAGCTGTTTTTT
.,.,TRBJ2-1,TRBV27,CASGPGTTYNEQFF,TGTGCCAGCGGCCCCGGGACAACCTACAATGAGCAGTTCTTC
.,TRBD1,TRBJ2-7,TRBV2,CASSEVGTGVGDEQYF,TGTGCCAGCAGTGAAGTCGGGACAGGGGTTGGCGACGAGCAGTACTTC